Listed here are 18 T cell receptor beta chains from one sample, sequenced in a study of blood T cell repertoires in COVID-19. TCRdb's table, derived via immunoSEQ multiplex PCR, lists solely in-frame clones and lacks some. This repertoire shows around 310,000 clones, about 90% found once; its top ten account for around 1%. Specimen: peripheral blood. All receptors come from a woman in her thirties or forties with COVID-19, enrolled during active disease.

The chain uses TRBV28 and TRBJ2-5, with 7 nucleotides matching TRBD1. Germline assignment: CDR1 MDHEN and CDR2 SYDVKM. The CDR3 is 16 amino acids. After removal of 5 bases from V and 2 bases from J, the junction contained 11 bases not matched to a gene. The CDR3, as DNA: TGTGCCAGCAGTCCCCACCAGGGGGTTGGGCAAGAGACCCAGTACTTC. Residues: CASSPHQGVGQETQYF.

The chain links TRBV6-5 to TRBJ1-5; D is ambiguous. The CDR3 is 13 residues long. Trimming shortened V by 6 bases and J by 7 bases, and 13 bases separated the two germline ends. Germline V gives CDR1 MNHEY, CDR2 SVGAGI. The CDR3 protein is CASSMVSGQPQHF. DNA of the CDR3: TGTGCCAGCAGCATGGTCAGTGGCCAGCCCCAGCATTTT.

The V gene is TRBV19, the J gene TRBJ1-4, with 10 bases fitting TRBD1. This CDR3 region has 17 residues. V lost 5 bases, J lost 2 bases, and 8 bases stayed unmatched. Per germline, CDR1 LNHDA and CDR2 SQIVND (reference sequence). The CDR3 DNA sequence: TGTGCCAGTAGTCCGGGACAGGGGCGTACTACTAATGAAAAACTGTTTTTT. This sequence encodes CASSPGQGRTTNEKLFF.

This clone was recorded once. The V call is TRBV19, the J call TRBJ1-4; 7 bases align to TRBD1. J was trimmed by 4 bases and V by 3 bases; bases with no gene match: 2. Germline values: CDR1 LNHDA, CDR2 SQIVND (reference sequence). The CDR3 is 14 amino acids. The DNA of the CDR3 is TGTGCCAGTAGTATCCAGGGGGATAATGAAAAACTGTTTTTT. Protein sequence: CASSIQGDNEKLFF.

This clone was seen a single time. The CDR3: CASRFPQGIEAFF. The CDR3 bases are TGTGCCAGCAGATTTCCCCAGGGGATTGAAGCTTTCTTT. The V and J genes are TRBV28 and TRBJ1-1, with D tentatively TRBD1 (6 bases). Germline V gives CDR1 MDHEN, CDR2 SYDVKM. The CDR3 sequence is 13 residues long. V was pared by 6 bases and J by 7 bases, with 15 bases between.

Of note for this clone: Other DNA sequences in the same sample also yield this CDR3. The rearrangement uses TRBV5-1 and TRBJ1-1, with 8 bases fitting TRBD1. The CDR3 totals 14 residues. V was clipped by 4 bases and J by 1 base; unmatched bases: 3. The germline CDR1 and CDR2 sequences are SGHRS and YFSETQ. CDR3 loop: CASSPGTGNTEAFF. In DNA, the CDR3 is TGCGCCAGCAGCCCCGGGACAGGGAACACTGAAGCTTTCTTT.

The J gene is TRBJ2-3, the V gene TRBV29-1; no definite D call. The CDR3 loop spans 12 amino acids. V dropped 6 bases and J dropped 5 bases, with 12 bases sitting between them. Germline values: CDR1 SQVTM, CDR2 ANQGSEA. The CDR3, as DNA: TGCAGCGTCGGGTCTACTCAAGATACGCAGTATTTT. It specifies CSVGSTQDTQYF.

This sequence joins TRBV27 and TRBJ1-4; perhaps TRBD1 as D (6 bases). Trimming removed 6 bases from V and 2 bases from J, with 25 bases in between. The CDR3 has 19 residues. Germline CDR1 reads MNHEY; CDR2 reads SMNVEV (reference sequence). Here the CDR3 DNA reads TGTGCCAGCAGAGGCTCGACAGGCCTTCAGAGTGGGACTAATGAAAAACTGTTTTTT. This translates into CASRGSTGLQSGTNEKLFF.

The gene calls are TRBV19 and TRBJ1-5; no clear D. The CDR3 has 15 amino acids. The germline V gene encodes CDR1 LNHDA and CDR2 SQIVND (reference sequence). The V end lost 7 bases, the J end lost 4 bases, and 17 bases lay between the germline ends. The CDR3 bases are TGTGCCAGTATAGGGCGGGAGGCGGGGAATCAGCCCCAGCATTTT. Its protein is CASIGREAGNQPQHF. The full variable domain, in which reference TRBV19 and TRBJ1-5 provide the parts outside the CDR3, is DGGITQSPKYLFRKEGQNVTLSCEQNLNHDAMYWYRQDPGQGLRLIYYSQIVNDFQKGDIAEGYSVSREKKESFPLTVTSAQKNPTAFYLCASIGREAGNQPQHFGDGTRLSIL.

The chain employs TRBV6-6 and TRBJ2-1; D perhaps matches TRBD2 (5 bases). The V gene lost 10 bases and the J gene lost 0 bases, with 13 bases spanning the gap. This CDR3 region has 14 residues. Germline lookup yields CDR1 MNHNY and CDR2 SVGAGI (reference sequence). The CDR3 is CATKDSSSYNEQFF. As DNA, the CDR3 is TGTGCCACCAAGGACTCCAGCTCCTACAATGAGCAGTTCTTC.

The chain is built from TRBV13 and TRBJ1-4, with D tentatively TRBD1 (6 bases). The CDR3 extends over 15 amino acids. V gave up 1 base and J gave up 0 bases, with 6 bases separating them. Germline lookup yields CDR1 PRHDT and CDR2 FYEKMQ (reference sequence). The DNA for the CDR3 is TGTGCCAGCAGCTTAGAGGGGGCAACTAATGAAAAACTGTTTTTT. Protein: CASSLEGATNEKLFF.

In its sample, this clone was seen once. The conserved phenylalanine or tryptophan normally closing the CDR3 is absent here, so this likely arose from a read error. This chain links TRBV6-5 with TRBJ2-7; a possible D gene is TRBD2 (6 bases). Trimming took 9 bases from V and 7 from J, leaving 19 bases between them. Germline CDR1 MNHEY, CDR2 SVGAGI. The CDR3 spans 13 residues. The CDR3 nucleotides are TGTGCCAGTTCATGGAAGGGGAGGTGGGAGCAGTACCTC. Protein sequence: CASSWKGRWEQYL.

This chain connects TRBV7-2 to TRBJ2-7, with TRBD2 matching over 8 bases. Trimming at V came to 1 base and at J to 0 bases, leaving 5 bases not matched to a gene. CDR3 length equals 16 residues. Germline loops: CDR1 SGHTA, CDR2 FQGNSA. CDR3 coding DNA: TGTGCCAGCAGCTTAGGAACCGGGACTAGCTCCTACGAGCAGTACTTC. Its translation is CASSLGTGTSSYEQYF. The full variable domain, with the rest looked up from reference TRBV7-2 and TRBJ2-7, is GAGVSQSPSNKVTEKGKDVELRCDPISGHTALYWYRQSLGQGLEFLIYFQGNSAPDKSGLPSDRFSAERTGGSVSTLTIQRTQQEDSAVYLCASSLGTGTSSYEQYFGPGTRLTVT.

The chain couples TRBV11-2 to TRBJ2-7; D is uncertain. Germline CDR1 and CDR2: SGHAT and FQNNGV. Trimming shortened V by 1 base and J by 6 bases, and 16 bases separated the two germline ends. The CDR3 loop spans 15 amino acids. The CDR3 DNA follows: TGTGCCAGCAGCTTAGTGGCGACTCTCCGGTCCGAGCAGTACTTC. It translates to CASSLVATLRSEQYF.

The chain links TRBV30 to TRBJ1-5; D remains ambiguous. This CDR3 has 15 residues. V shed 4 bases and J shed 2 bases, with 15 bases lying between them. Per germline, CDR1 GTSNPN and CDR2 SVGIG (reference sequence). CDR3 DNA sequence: TGTGCCTGGACCCGTAAAGGCGGGGGCAATCAGCCCCAGCATTTT. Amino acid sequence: CAWTRKGGGNQPQHF.

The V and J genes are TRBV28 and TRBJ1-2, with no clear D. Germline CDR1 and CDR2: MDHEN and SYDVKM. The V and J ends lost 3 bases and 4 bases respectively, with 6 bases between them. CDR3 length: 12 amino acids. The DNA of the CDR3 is TGTGCCAGCAGTTTTAATCTCTATGGCTACACCTTC. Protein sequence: CASSFNLYGYTF.

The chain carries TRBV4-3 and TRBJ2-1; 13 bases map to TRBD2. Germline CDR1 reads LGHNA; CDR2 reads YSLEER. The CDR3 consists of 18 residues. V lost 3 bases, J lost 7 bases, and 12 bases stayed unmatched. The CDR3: CASSQDGLAGVERNEQFF. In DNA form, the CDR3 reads TGCGCCAGCAGCCAGGACGGACTAGCGGGAGTAGAGAGGAATGAGCAGTTCTTC.

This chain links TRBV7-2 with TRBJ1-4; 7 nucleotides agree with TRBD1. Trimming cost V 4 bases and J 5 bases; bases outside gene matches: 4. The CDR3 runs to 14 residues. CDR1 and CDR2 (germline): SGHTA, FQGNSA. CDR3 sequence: CASSYTTGNEKLFF. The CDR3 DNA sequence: TGTGCCAGCAGCTACACGACAGGGAATGAAAAACTGTTTTTT.